The sequence of this T cell receptor (beta chain) was determined in a study of T cell responses to AZD1222 COVID-19 vaccine. Study outcomes and limitations: Spike-specific TCR breadth rose after two AZD1222 doses, and depth rose as well. Spike was spanned by vaccine-associated CD4 TCRs, with dominance at 160-218 and 743-854. At baseline, just 6 or 7 AZD1222 recipients tested seropositive.

This CDR3 is built from 15 residues. The V end lost 0 bases, the J end lost 1 base, and 8 bases lay between the germline ends. The germline CDR1 and CDR2 sequences are KGHDR and SFDVKD. Clones were sequenced by immunoSEQ multiplex PCR, and TCRdb holds only the in-frame ones, with some missing. The data show some 130,000 clones, about 90% seen once. Concerning this clone itself: Its antigen is unidentified.

The material sequenced was peripheral blood, taken on day 0 of AZD1222 vaccination. This TCR was recovered from an adult in good health. This sequence joins TRBV24-1 and TRBJ1-1; no clear D. CDR3 sequence reads: CATSDLLAGNTEAFF. The DNA of the CDR3 is TGTGCCACCAGTGATTTGCTCGCGGGGAACACTGAAGCTTTCTTT.